This entry lists 10 T cell receptor beta chains sequenced from one sample in a study of neoadjuvant anti-PD-1 for oral cavity cancer. Clones were read by immunoSEQ multiplex PCR, and TCRdb kept only the in-frame ones, dropping some. The sample shows 50,000 to 65,000 clones, roughly 84% of them seen only once. The sequenced sample was PBMCs, obtained before nivolumab (anti-PD-1) treatment. The receptors here all came from a person between 35 and 79 years old with oral cavity squamous cell carcinoma.

The CDR3 bases are TGTGCCAGTAGTATAGGTGGGGACAGCAACTATGGCTACACCTTC. As protein: CASSIGGDSNYGYTF. This chain joins TRBV19 and TRBJ1-2, with 7 bases matching TRBD1. The CDR3 has 15 amino acids. With 1 base clipped from V and 2 bases from J, the junction kept 4 bases outside the gene matches. Germline CDR1 and CDR2: LNHDA and SQIVND (reference sequence).

This chain uses TRBV10-3 with TRBJ1-1; the D is unclear. The V end lost 3 bases, the J end lost 1 base, and 9 bases lay between the germline ends. Germline V lookup: CDR1 ENHRY, CDR2 SYGVKD. The CDR3 has 14 residues. CDR3 bases: TGTGCCATCAGTGACCCGGGAGCGAACACTGAAGCTTTCTTT. As protein: CAISDPGANTEAFF.

This chain uses TRBV15 with TRBJ1-1; no clear D gene. The germline CDR1 and CDR2 sequences are LNHNV and YYDKDF (reference sequence). The CDR3 is 15 residues long. Trimming took 1 base from V and 1 from J, leaving 10 bases between them. The CDR3 spells CATSRGWEPNTEAFF. The CDR3 coding sequence is TGTGCCACCAGCAGAGGGTGGGAACCGAACACTGAAGCTTTCTTT.

This chain joins TRBV6-1 and TRBJ1-5; no clear D gene. Trimming pared 3 bases from V and 0 bases from J, leaving 9 bases between. Looked up from germline, CDR1 is MNHNS and CDR2 is SASEGT. The CDR3 extends over 15 amino acids. The CDR3: CASSDHTFSNQPQHF. CDR3 nucleotide sequence: TGTGCCAGCAGTGACCACACCTTTAGCAATCAGCCCCAGCATTTT.

This chain connects TRBV27 to TRBJ2-6, with 9 bases matching TRBD1. The CDR3 runs to 17 residues. V lost 6 bases and J lost 0; bases outside the gene matches: 6. CDR1 and CDR2 from the germline V gene are MNHEY and SMNVEV (reference sequence). CDR3 DNA: TGTGCCAGCAGAGACAGGGGGGTTCTCTCTGGGGCCAACGTCCTGACTTTC. Amino acid sequence: CASRDRGVLSGANVLTF.

The sample holds many counts of this clone. The V gene is TRBV19, the J gene TRBJ1-1; no reliable D call. The V and J ends lost 3 bases and 1 base respectively, with 6 bases between them. CDR3 length equals 13 residues. CDR1 and CDR2 (germline): LNHDA, SQIVND (reference sequence). The CDR3 loop is CASSIRGNTEAFF. As DNA, the CDR3 is TGTGCCAGTAGTATCCGGGGGAACACTGAAGCTTTCTTT. The full variable domain, with the rest looked up from reference TRBV19 and TRBJ1-1, is DGGITQSPKYLFRKEGQNVTLSCEQNLNHDAMYWYRQDPGQGLRLIYYSQIVNDFQKGDIAEGYSVSREKKESFPLTVTSAQKNPTAFYLCASSIRGNTEAFFGQGTRLTVV.

The CDR3 sequence: CASSYRQGGGELFF. The CDR3, as DNA: TGTGCCAGCAGCTACAGGCAAGGGGGCGGGGAGCTGTTTTTT. The rearrangement links TRBV5-4 to TRBJ2-2; D possibly corresponds to TRBD1 (6 bases). CDR1 is SGHNT, CDR2 YYREEE, per germline (reference sequence). The CDR3 totals 14 residues. Trimming shortened V by 3 bases and J by 7 bases, and 13 bases separated the two germline ends.

The rearrangement uses TRBV27 and TRBJ1-1; D not resolved. Deletions cut 5 bases from V and 5 bases from J, with 15 bases between. This CDR3 region has 14 residues. The germline V gene has CDR1 MNHEY and CDR2 SMNVEV (reference sequence). The CDR3 sequence is CASSPAGVRTEAFF. The DNA of the CDR3 is TGTGCCAGCAGTCCAGCCGGGGTGCGGACTGAAGCTTTCTTT.

This chain connects TRBV19 to TRBJ2-7; unclear D gene. Deletions cut 9 bases from V and 3 bases from J, with 15 bases between. The CDR3 is 13 residues long. Germline lookup yields CDR1 LNHDA and CDR2 SQIVND (reference sequence). The CDR3: CASQDANLYEQYF. The CDR3 DNA reads as TGTGCCAGCCAAGACGCCAATCTCTACGAGCAGTACTTC.

This chain connects TRBV4-1 to TRBJ2-7; 11 positions agree with TRBD2. CDR3 length: 17 amino acids. CDR1 and CDR2 from the germline V gene are MGHRA and YSYEKL. The trim removed 0 bases at V and 2 bases at J, leaving 6 bases unmatched. CDR3 nucleotides: TGCGCCAGCAGCCAAGATGGAGCTAGCGGGGGGACCTACGAGCAGTACTTC. It yields the protein CASSQDGASGGTYEQYF.